This passage covers 26 T cell receptor beta chains from one sample sequenced in a study of cytomegalovirus exposure and HLA in healthy donors. TCRdb's copy holds only in-frame clones and misses some; the assay was immunoSEQ multiplex PCR. The table lists over 200,000 clones, around 90% of them singletons, with roughly 2% in the top ten. The sample taken for sequencing was PBMCs. Receptor source: a woman aged 18-29 years in good health and CMV-seropositive.

The J gene is TRBJ2-5, the V gene TRBV18, with D possibly being TRBD1 (6 bases). The CDR3 is 15 amino acids. The germline V gene has CDR1 KGHSH and CDR2 LQKENI. V was shortened by 1 base and J by 5 bases, with 14 bases between the two germline ends. The CDR3 bases are TGTGCCAGCTCACCACGTCAGGGGAATGGGGAGACCCAGTACTTC. This sequence encodes CASSPRQGNGETQYF.

The chain employs TRBV5-1 and TRBJ1-2; D is possibly TRBD1 (5 bases). The germline V and J ends were trimmed by 0 bases and 5 bases, with 14 bases remaining between them. The CDR3 has 15 residues. The germline gives CDR1 SGHRS, CDR2 YFSETQ. The CDR3 reads CASSLEGGTAYGYTF. The DNA of the CDR3 is TGCGCCAGCAGCTTGGAAGGCGGGACGGCATATGGCTACACCTTC. Drawing the rest from reference TRBV5-1 and TRBJ1-2, the complete variable domain is KAGVTQTPRYLIKTRGQQVTLSCSPISGHRSVSWYQQTPGQGLQFLFEYFSETQRNKGNFPGRFSGRQFSNSRSEMNVSTLELGDSALYLCASSLEGGTAYGYTFGSGTRLTVV.

The chain recombines TRBV28 with TRBJ2-7; no clear D. Germline V lookup: CDR1 MDHEN, CDR2 SYDVKM. V was cut by 6 bases and J by 4 bases, with 13 bases left in between. The CDR3 is made up of 13 amino acids. The chain's CDR3 is CASSPRIPYEQYF. In DNA form, the CDR3 reads TGTGCCAGCAGCCCGCGGATCCCTTACGAGCAGTACTTC.

This sequence joins TRBV6-1 and TRBJ2-7, with D possibly matching TRBD1 (6 bases). The ends were cut back, 6 bases at V and 2 bases at J, with 14 bases in the middle. CDR1 and CDR2 (germline): MNHNS, SASEGT. This CDR3 spans 14 amino acids. CDR3 sequence reads: CASSPRDTTYEQYF. The CDR3 DNA reads as TGTGCCAGCAGCCCACGGGACACAACCTACGAGCAGTACTTC.

The V call is TRBV27, the J call TRBJ2-5; 8 bases fit TRBD2. Germline CDR1 reads MNHEY; CDR2 reads SMNVEV (reference sequence). This CDR3 is built from 18 residues. V was clipped by 3 bases and J by 4 bases; unmatched bases: 16. The CDR3 loop reads CASSFSGSGSRFRETQYF. CDR3 nucleotide sequence: TGTGCCAGCAGTTTTTCGGGCAGCGGGAGTCGGTTTCGAGAGACCCAGTACTTC.

The chain couples TRBV2 to TRBJ1-1; a possible D gene is TRBD1 (5 bases). The CDR3 is 15 residues long. Germline values: CDR1 SNHLY, CDR2 FYNNEI. Trimming cost V 6 bases and J 0 bases, with 14 bases left between them. CDR3 residues: CASRSQATVNTEAFF. The CDR3 DNA reads TGTGCCAGCAGGTCCCAGGCGACAGTGAACACTGAAGCTTTCTTT.

CDR3 nucleotides: TGCGCCAGCCGGCTAGATTTCTCCTACAATGAGCAGTTCTTC. Amino acid sequence: CASRLDFSYNEQFF. This chain links TRBV5-1 with TRBJ2-1; D is undetermined. The CDR3 has 14 amino acids. Germline V lookup: CDR1 SGHRS, CDR2 YFSETQ. V lost 7 bases to trimming and J lost 0 bases, with 11 bases between them.

The chain joins TRBV7-9 to TRBJ2-2; 8 positions agree with TRBD2. Germline CDR1 and CDR2: SEHNR and FQNEAQ (reference sequence). The CDR3 runs to 17 residues. J lost 2 bases, V lost 0 bases, and 5 bases had no gene match. The CDR3 nucleotides read TGTGCCAGCAGCTTAGCTAGCGGGAACCTAAACACCGGGGAGCTGTTTTTT. It encodes CASSLASGNLNTGELFF.

The rearrangement links TRBV10-1 to TRBJ2-7, with D possibly being TRBD2 (5 bases). The CDR3 spans 14 residues. From germline, CDR1 is WNHNN and CDR2 SYGVQD (reference sequence). With 5 bases removed from V and 1 base from J, the gap between germline ends came to 12 bases. DNA for the CDR3: TGCGCCAGCAGTCGGGATCCCTTTTCCTACGAGCAGTACTTC. This encodes CASSRDPFSYEQYF.

The V gene is TRBV15, the J gene TRBJ1-5; 8 nucleotides line up with TRBD1. The CDR3 runs to 16 residues. The J segment lost 1 base and the V segment lost 1 base, leaving 3 bases of the junction unmatched. Germline CDR1 reads LNHNV; CDR2 reads YYDKDF (reference sequence). As DNA, the CDR3 is TGTGCCACCAGCAGAGGGACAGGGTACAGCAATCAGCCCCAGCATTTT. Its translation is CATSRGTGYSNQPQHF.

The V gene is TRBV6-5, the J gene TRBJ2-2; D is possibly TRBD1 (6 bases). V gave up 0 bases and J gave up 1 base, with 6 bases separating them. CDR1 MNHEY and CDR2 SVGAGI come from the germline V gene. The CDR3 sequence is 15 residues long. CDR3 bases: TGTGCCAGCAGTTACTCGACAGGGAACACCGGGGAGCTGTTTTTT. Translation gives CASSYSTGNTGELFF.

The chain carries TRBV27 and TRBJ2-7, with 12 bases fitting TRBD1. From germline, CDR1 is MNHEY and CDR2 SMNVEV (reference sequence). The CDR3 spans 16 residues. V lost 4 bases and J lost 4; bases outside the gene matches: 8. As DNA, the CDR3 is TGTGCCAGCAGTTCCCCGGGACAGGGGGCGGATTACGAGCAGTACTTC. This sequence encodes CASSSPGQGADYEQYF.

This CDR3 is CASSPIIRSYGYTF. The DNA of the CDR3 is TGTGCCAGCAGCCCCATTATACGCAGCTATGGCTACACCTTC. The genes are TRBV28 and TRBJ1-2; D is ambiguous. The CDR3 runs 14 residues. CDR1 and CDR2 (germline): MDHEN, SYDVKM. V was pared by 6 bases and J by 4 bases, with 15 bases between.

The J gene is TRBJ2-7, the V gene TRBV6-5; unclear D gene. The CDR3 has 13 residues. Germline lookup yields CDR1 MNHEY and CDR2 SVGAGI. V was cut by 6 bases and J by 5 bases, with 14 bases left in between. CDR3 bases: TGTGCCAGCAGCCCCACACGACTCAACGAGCAGTACTTC. It encodes CASSPTRLNEQYF.

CDR3 amino acids: CASSRGQAVRGTQYF. As DNA, the CDR3 is TGTGCCAGCAGCCGTGGACAGGCCGTGAGGGGGACCCAGTACTTC. The chain carries TRBV7-2 and TRBJ2-5; the match to TRBD1 covers 7 bases. The germline CDR1 and CDR2 sequences are SGHTA and FQGNSA. V dropped 5 bases and J dropped 7; count of bases not matched to a gene: 13. This CDR3 region has 15 residues. Combining the CDR3 with reference TRBV7-2 and TRBJ2-5 gives the whole variable domain GAGVSQSPSNKVTEKGKDVELRCDPISGHTALYWYRQSLGQGLEFLIYFQGNSAPDKSGLPSDRFSAERTGGSVSTLTIQRTQQEDSAVYLCASSRGQAVRGTQYFGPGTRLLVL.

The genes are TRBV29-1 and TRBJ2-5, with D unresolved. CDR1 is SQVTM, CDR2 ANQGSEA, per germline. The CDR3 loop spans 12 amino acids. The V gene lost 3 bases and the J gene lost 2 bases, with 7 bases spanning the gap. This chain's CDR3 is CSVERFQETQYF. The CDR3 DNA follows: TGCAGCGTTGAGAGGTTTCAAGAGACCCAGTACTTC.

The chain has TRBV28 and TRBJ2-7, with no clear D. The V gene lost 2 bases and the J gene lost 5 bases, with 4 bases spanning the gap. CDR1 is MDHEN and CDR2 is SYDVKM in the germline V gene. This CDR3 is 11 amino acids long. CDR3 bases: TGTGCCAGCAGTTTAAATAACGAGCAGTACTTC. Translation: CASSLNNEQYF.

The rearrangement links TRBV5-4 to TRBJ2-1; 7 bases are shared with TRBD2. V lost 1 base to trimming and J lost 13 bases; unmatched junction nucleotides: 11. From germline, CDR1 is SGHNT and CDR2 YYREEE (reference sequence). This CDR3 region has 14 residues. For the CDR3, the DNA is TGTGCCAGCAGCTTGCTTGCGGGAGAGGCACGACAGTTCTTC. The encoded protein is CASSLLAGEARQFF. Based on the CDR3 plus reference TRBV5-4 and TRBJ2-1, the full variable domain is ETGVTQSPTHLIKTRGQQVTLRCSSQSGHNTVSWYQQALGQGPQFIFQYYREEENGRGNFPPRFSGLQFPNYSSELNVNALELDDSALYLCASSLLAGEARQFFGPGTRLTVL.

This chain connects TRBV5-1 to TRBJ2-1; maybe TRBD2 (6 bases). The germline V gene has CDR1 SGHRS and CDR2 YFSETQ. The CDR3 contains 14 residues. Trimming left V 0 bases short and J 6 bases short, with 10 bases between. CDR3 nucleotide sequence: TGCGCCAGCAGCTTGGCGGGGACTCTCAATGAGCAGTTCTTC. Encoded protein: CASSLAGTLNEQFF. Using reference TRBV5-1 and TRBJ2-1 for the parts outside the CDR3, the full variable domain is KAGVTQTPRYLIKTRGQQVTLSCSPISGHRSVSWYQQTPGQGLQFLFEYFSETQRNKGNFPGRFSGRQFSNSRSEMNVSTLELGDSALYLCASSLAGTLNEQFFGPGTRLTVL.

This sequence joins TRBV27 and TRBJ2-1, with a possible D match to TRBD2 (6 bases). Trimming took 5 bases from V and 9 from J, leaving 23 bases between them. The V gene's germline CDR1 is MNHEY and CDR2 SMNVEV (reference sequence). This CDR3 is built from 16 residues. DNA of the CDR3: TGTGCCAGCAGTGTCCAGGTCGGGAGCGGTGGGTTTGAGCAGTTCTTC. Translation gives CASSVQVGSGGFEQFF.

The genes are TRBV29-1 and TRBJ2-5, with 9 bases lining up with TRBD1. J gave up 5 bases and V 6 bases, and 13 bases lay outside the gene matches. CDR1 is SQVTM, CDR2 ANQGSEA, per germline. CDR3 length: 15 amino acids. This CDR3 reads CSVTTLQGAGETQYF. The CDR3 nucleotides are TGCAGCGTAACTACTTTACAGGGGGCGGGGGAGACCCAGTACTTC.

The chain has TRBV9 and TRBJ2-1; 9 nucleotides match TRBD2. This CDR3 is built from 18 residues. V shed 2 bases, J shed 1 base, and the junction held 10 bases outside the gene matches. Looked up from germline, CDR1 is SGDLS and CDR2 is YYNGEE. The CDR3 sequence is CASSVGLATQFSYNEQFF. The CDR3 region has the DNA TGTGCCAGCAGCGTCGGACTAGCGACCCAATTTTCCTACAATGAGCAGTTCTTC.

The V gene is TRBV5-1, the J gene TRBJ1-2; no reliable D call. CDR1 SGHRS and CDR2 YFSETQ come from the germline V gene. This CDR3 comprises 14 residues. V lost 0 bases, J lost 4 bases, and 10 bases lay in between. CDR3 DNA sequence: TGCGCCAGCAGCTTGGTGGCAGGCAGCTATGGCTACACCTTC. This sequence encodes CASSLVAGSYGYTF.

The gene calls are TRBV28 and TRBJ1-4; D not resolved. With 3 bases removed from V and 1 base from J, the gap between germline ends came to 6 bases. Germline V CDR1 and CDR2: MDHEN, SYDVKM. This CDR3 comprises 14 residues. The CDR3 protein is CASSFQETNEKLFF. CDR3 DNA sequence: TGTGCCAGCAGTTTTCAGGAAACTAATGAAAAACTGTTTTTT.

The rearrangement uses TRBV5-6 and TRBJ2-7; the match to TRBD2 covers 14 bases. Trimming at V came to 4 bases and at J to 6 bases, leaving 9 bases not matched to a gene. The germline gives CDR1 SGHDT, CDR2 YYEEEE. This CDR3 region has 16 residues. The CDR3 nucleotides are TGTGCCAGCAGCCCGGGGACTAGCGGGAGCTTCTCCGAGCAGTACTTC. Translation: CASSPGTSGSFSEQYF.

This chain links TRBV28 with TRBJ1-2; TRBD1 aligns across 9 bases. From germline, CDR1 is MDHEN and CDR2 SYDVKM. This CDR3 is 15 amino acids long. The V gene end was trimmed by 5 bases and the J gene end by 7 bases; junction bases not matched to a gene: 11. CDR3 nucleotide sequence: TGTGCCAGCAGTCCACACCTGGACAGGGGTGGTGGCTACACCTTC. It is translated as CASSPHLDRGGGYTF.